This T cell receptor (beta chain) was sequenced in a study of T-cell memory formation after mild COVID-19. Broader study findings: Largely, contracting CD4+ clones fell within CM and EM, and contracting CD8+ clones within EMRA. Clones contracting over day 15 to 85 were CD4/CD8 balanced, with later expanders leaning CD4+.

This clonotype appeared a few times. What it binds is unknown. V was pared by 0 bases and J by 8 bases, with 10 bases between. The CDR3 length is 13 residues. Germline lookup yields CDR1 LGHNA and CDR2 YNFKEQ. The 5'RACE method, run with constant-segment primers, produced TCR alpha and TCR beta cDNA libraries (carrying sample barcodes and UMIs). TCRdb reanalysed the 5' RACE reads using MiXCR and keeps one entry per CDR3 protein. Of fewer than 650,000 distinct CDR3 sequences in the sample, about 20% are singletons; the top ten hold about 8.7%. This receptor was taken from an adult woman who had mild COVID-19 (a few samples of this study predate the infection). Cell type and time point are not known. V is TRBV4-2 and J is TRBJ1-1; D remains ambiguous. The sample taken for sequencing was PBMCs or a T cell subset sorted from them (not recorded which). The CDR3 nucleotides read TGTGCCAGCAGCCAAGACAGTTTTGGGGAAGCTTTCTTT. Protein product: CASSQDSFGEAFF.